The 7 T cell receptor beta chains in this list originate from one sample, sequenced in a study of OX40 agonist ivuxolimab in advanced cancers. TCRdb keeps only in-frame clones here, not all; method: immunoSEQ multiplex PCR. The sample records under 70,000 clones, about nine tenths being singletons. The specimen was CD4+ or CD8+ T cells sorted from blood, collected in a trial of the OX40 agonist ivuxolimab. These receptors were collected from an adult with an advanced solid tumor such as melanoma, head and neck, liver or kidney cancer.

V gene TRBV6-1 combines with J gene TRBJ1-3; 8 nucleotides line up with TRBD1. Germline V gene sequence: CDR1 MNHNS, CDR2 SASEGT. V dropped 6 bases and J dropped 8; count of bases not matched to a gene: 6. This CDR3 contains 13 residues. CDR3 region: CASSPGGEDTIYF. As DNA, the CDR3 is TGTGCCAGCAGCCCAGGGGGCGAGGACACCATATATTTT.

The gene calls are TRBV11-2 and TRBJ1-2; 7 bases map to TRBD1. Germline loops: CDR1 SGHAT, CDR2 FQNNGV. V trimming: 0 bases; J trimming: 6 bases; junction bases outside the gene matches: 7. The length of the CDR3 is 15 residues. CDR3 residues: CASSLDRGTDNGYTF. CDR3 bases: TGTGCCAGCAGCTTAGATCGTGGGACAGATAATGGCTACACCTTC.

J is TRBJ2-3 and V is TRBV6-1; 13 bases match TRBD2. CDR1 MNHNS and CDR2 SASEGT come from the germline V gene. The length of the CDR3 is 15 residues. Trimming cost V 7 bases and J 8 bases; bases outside gene matches: 9. The CDR3 region is CASIVGLAGAGTQYF. Written as DNA, the CDR3 is TGTGCCAGCATCGTCGGACTAGCGGGAGCCGGTACGCAGTATTTT.

This chain uses TRBV11-2 with TRBJ2-5; 8 positions agree with TRBD2. CDR3 length: 18 residues. V gave up 0 bases and J gave up 1 base; unmatched junction bases: 10. The germline CDR1 and CDR2 sequences are SGHAT and FQNNGV. The CDR3 DNA follows: TGTGCCAGCAGCTTAGATCCCCCTACTAGCGGAGGCCAAGAGACCCAGTACTTC. It translates to CASSLDPPTSGGQETQYF.

This clone was observed a few times. The gene calls are TRBV2 and TRBJ1-2; D not certain. The CDR3 is made up of 14 amino acids. Germline V gene lookup returns CDR1 SNHLY and CDR2 FYNNEI. V was clipped by 0 bases and J by 10 bases, with 15 bases between them. The CDR3 reads CASSEALIWQLYTF. The CDR3 DNA reads TGTGCCAGCAGTGAAGCGCTTATATGGCAGCTCTACACCTTC.

This chain connects TRBV7-9 to TRBJ2-2; TRBD1 aligns across 10 bases. This CDR3 contains 15 residues. V lost 4 bases and J lost 6; bases outside the gene matches: 5. The germline V gene has CDR1 SEHNR and CDR2 FQNEAQ (reference sequence). CDR3 coding DNA: TGTGCCAGCAGCTCAGGGGACAGGGGTGCCGGGGAGCTGTTTTTT. This sequence encodes CASSSGDRGAGELFF.

This chain links TRBV11-3 with TRBJ2-1, with TRBD2 matching over 14 bases. CDR1 and CDR2 from the germline V gene are SGHNT and YENEEA. V shed 0 bases, J shed 10 bases, and the junction held 5 bases outside the gene matches. The length of the CDR3 is 16 residues. The CDR3 region has the DNA TGTGCCAGCAGCTTAGAAGGGACTAGCGGGAGAGGGGAGCAGTTCTTC. It yields the protein CASSLEGTSGRGEQFF.